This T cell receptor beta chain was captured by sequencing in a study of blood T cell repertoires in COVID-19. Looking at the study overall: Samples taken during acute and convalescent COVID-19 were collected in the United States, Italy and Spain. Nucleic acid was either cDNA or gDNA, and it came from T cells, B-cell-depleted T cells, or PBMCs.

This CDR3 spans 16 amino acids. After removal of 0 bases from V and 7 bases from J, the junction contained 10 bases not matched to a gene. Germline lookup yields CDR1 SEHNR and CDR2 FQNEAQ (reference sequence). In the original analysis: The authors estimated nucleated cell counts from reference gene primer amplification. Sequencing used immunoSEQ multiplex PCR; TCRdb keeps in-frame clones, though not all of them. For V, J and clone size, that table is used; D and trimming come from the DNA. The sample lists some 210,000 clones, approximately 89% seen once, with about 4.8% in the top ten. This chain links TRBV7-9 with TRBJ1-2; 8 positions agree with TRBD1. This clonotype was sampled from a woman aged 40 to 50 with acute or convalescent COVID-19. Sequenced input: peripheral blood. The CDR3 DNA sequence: TGTGCCAGCAGCTTAGCAAGCGGAAACAGGGGGACTGGCTACACCTTC. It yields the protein CASSLASGNRGTGYTF.